Ten or more counts support the clone carrying this T cell receptor (beta chain). The sample originates from a study of regulatory T cells in long-lasting Graves disease. Regarding time point: newly diagnosed GD, antithyroid drugs for less than 3 months. PBMC RNA served as the TCR library source. Through Arm-PCR of CDR3 regions and iRepertoire HTBI primers, TCR beta libraries were built. TCRdb fed the multiplex PCR reads into MiXCR, producing one record per CDR3 protein. The sample carries some 600,000 distinct CDR3 sequences, 15% to 20% recorded once. Trimming pared 5 bases from V and 10 bases from J, leaving 14 bases between. This CDR3 comprises 12 residues. The same sample was also studied in work on T cells in Graves' hyperthyroidism and ophthalmopathy. That report notes: Uncontrolled infection, other autoimmune disease, pregnancy or lactation led to exclusion.

Source: peripheral blood mononuclear cells (PBMCs), taken at new diagnosis, from a patient treated with antithyroid drugs. The receptor was isolated from a man between 18 and 29 years old with Graves disease. The rearrangement uses TRBV12-3 or TRBV12-4 and TRBJ1-1; the D gene is possibly TRBD1 (5 bases). The CDR3 region is CASSPDPGRAFF. The CDR3 region has the DNA TGTGCCAGCAGTCCAGACCCGGGACGAGCTTTCTTT.